This T cell receptor beta chain was captured by sequencing in a study of chemoradiotherapy in HPV16-positive cancers. The study, taken as a whole, reports: Better recurrence-free survival went with HPV-responsive T-cell expansion in HPV16-positive patients. Candidate HPV-specific clones and E7-related TCR motifs grew in tumor during treatment.

The germline CDR1 and CDR2 sequences are SGHNT and YYREEE (reference sequence). This CDR3 spans 13 amino acids. The V gene lost 0 bases and the J gene lost 3 bases, with 7 bases spanning the gap. Data came from immunoSEQ multiplex PCR; TCRdb stores just in-frame clones and leaves some out. This sample yields thousands of clones, of which just under 80% are seen a single time; under 20% belongs to the top ten. Note on this clone: Antigen unknown.

The clonotype comes from a human donor with HPV-associated anogenital cancer. The chain recombines TRBV5-4 with TRBJ2-7; D unclear. Sample collection was performed from a patient who underwent chemoradiotherapy. The CDR3 sequence: CASSLVLGYEQYF. CDR3 in DNA: TGTGCCAGCAGCTTGGTTTTGGGCTACGAGCAGTACTTC. The whole variable domain, filled in from reference TRBV5-4 and TRBJ2-7, reads ETGVTQSPTHLIKTRGQQVTLRCSSQSGHNTVSWYQQALGQGPQFIFQYYREEENGRGNFPPRFSGLQFPNYSSELNVNALELDDSALYLCASSLVLGYEQYFGPGTRLTVT.